This passage covers 14 T cell receptor beta chains from one sample sequenced in a study of OX40 agonist ivuxolimab in advanced cancers. Here immunoSEQ multiplex PCR was the method, and the copy in TCRdb shows in-frame clones only, minus some. The sample lists around 80,000 clones, about 88% seen once, with over 0.9% in the top ten. The material was CD4+ or CD8+ T cells sorted from blood, obtained in a trial of the OX40 agonist ivuxolimab. These receptors were collected from an adult with an advanced solid tumor such as melanoma, head and neck, liver or kidney cancer.

This rearrangement joins TRBV7-2 to TRBJ1-5; D is uncertain. The germline V and J ends were trimmed by 5 bases and 8 bases, with 10 bases remaining between them. From germline, CDR1 is SGHTA and CDR2 FQGNSA. The CDR3 is made up of 12 amino acids. This CDR3 reads CASSAPREPQHF. The CDR3, as DNA: TGTGCCAGCAGCGCTCCCCGGGAGCCCCAGCATTTT.

Points on this clone: Germline is not matched at one junction end, which may reflect a read error. The genes are TRBV7-9 and TRBJ2-2; D tentatively reads TRBD1 or TRBD2 (5 bases each). Germline CDR1 is SEHNR and CDR2 is FQNEAQ (reference sequence). The CDR3 spans 17 residues. The DNA for the CDR3 is TGTGCCAGCGGGCCGTGGGACGCCCCAGCGAACACCGGGCAGCTGTTTTTT. As protein: CASGPWDAPANTGQLFF.

This chain joins TRBV9 and TRBJ2-2; 7 bases are shared with TRBD2. CDR3 length: 15 amino acids. Germline CDR1 is SGDLS and CDR2 is YYNGEE. V was pared by 0 bases and J by 6 bases, with 5 bases of the junction left unmatched. CDR3 nucleotide sequence: TGTGCCAGCAGCGTAGGCGGGAGTGTCGCCGGGGAGCTGTTTTTT. It translates to CASSVGGSVAGELFF. The whole variable domain, filled in from reference TRBV9 and TRBJ2-2, reads DSGVTQTPKHLITATGQRVTLRCSPRSGDLSVYWYQQSLDQGLQFLIQYYNGEERAKGNILERFSAQQFPDLHSELNLSSLELGDSALYFCASSVGGSVAGELFFGEGSRLTVL.

The chain joins TRBV11-3 to TRBJ1-1; a weak D match, TRBD1 (5 bases). Trimming cost V 3 bases and J 3 bases, with 8 bases left between them. CDR1 and CDR2 (germline): SGHNT, YENEEA. There are 13 residues in the CDR3. CDR3 protein: CASSFGTDTEAFF. CDR3 bases: TGTGCCAGCAGCTTCGGGACTGACACTGAAGCTTTCTTT.

The V and J genes are TRBV30 and TRBJ2-3; 9 nucleotides align to TRBD1. Per germline, CDR1 GTSNPN and CDR2 SVGIG (reference sequence). This CDR3 is built from 16 residues. Trimming at V came to 0 bases and at J to 2 bases, leaving 6 bases not matched to a gene. For the CDR3, the DNA is TGTGCCTGGAGTGTTTTCGGGACAGGGTACACAGATACGCAGTATTTT. Protein product: CAWSVFGTGYTDTQYF.

The J gene is TRBJ1-6, the V gene TRBV19; possible D gene TRBD1, 5 bases. This CDR3 has 15 amino acids. Trimming removed 7 bases from V and 8 bases from J, with 18 bases in between. Germline V gene lookup returns CDR1 LNHDA and CDR2 SQIVND (reference sequence). The CDR3, as DNA: TGTGCCAGTAAGGGCATGCAGGGTGCTGATTCACCCCTCCACTTT. This gives the protein CASKGMQGADSPLHF.

This chain joins TRBV12-5 and TRBJ1-5; the D gene is possibly TRBD1 (5 bases). The germline V gene encodes CDR1 LGHNT and CDR2 FRNRAP. The V end lost 7 bases, the J end lost 3 bases, and 13 bases lay between the germline ends. The CDR3 consists of 14 residues. This chain's CDR3 is CASAREIHNQPQHF. The DNA for the CDR3 is TGTGCTAGTGCCAGGGAGATACACAATCAGCCCCAGCATTTT.

V and J are TRBV4-1 and TRBJ1-2, with TRBD1 matching 8 bases. The CDR3 length is 15 residues. Unmatched junction bases numbered 4, after V lost 1 base and J lost 3 bases. CDR1 is MGHRA, CDR2 YSYEKL, per germline. CDR3 DNA: TGCGCCAGCAGCCAAGGGCCGGACAGGGACTATGGCTACACCTTC. Its translation: CASSQGPDRDYGYTF.

The rearrangement uses TRBV7-2 and TRBJ2-1; no clear D. This CDR3 is 14 amino acids long. Between the trimmed V and J ends, which lost 3 bases and 2 bases, there was a span of 8 bases. Germline loops: CDR1 SGHTA, CDR2 FQGNSA. The CDR3 nucleotides read TGTGCCAGCAGCTTGACACGAACCTACAATGAGCAGTTCTTC. It is translated as CASSLTRTYNEQFF. Based on the CDR3 plus reference TRBV7-2 and TRBJ2-1, the full variable domain is GAGVSQSPSNKVTEKGKDVELRCDPISGHTALYWYRQSLGQGLEFLIYFQGNSAPDKSGLPSDRFSAERTGGSVSTLTIQRTQQEDSAVYLCASSLTRTYNEQFFGPGTRLTVL.

This chain links TRBV7-2 with TRBJ1-2; 8 bases match TRBD1. The CDR3 is made up of 14 amino acids. Germline V gene sequence: CDR1 SGHTA, CDR2 FQGNSA. V lost 6 bases to trimming and J lost 7 bases; unmatched junction nucleotides: 10. CDR3 DNA sequence: TGTGCCAGCAGGGTCGACAGGGGTAGAAGTGGCTACACCTTC. This gives the protein CASRVDRGRSGYTF.

In its sample, this clone was seen once. The V and J genes are TRBV6-5 and TRBJ2-3, with D possibly TRBD1 on 5 matching bases. Trimming took 8 bases from V and 4 from J, leaving 16 bases between them. This CDR3 has 14 amino acids. Germline loops: CDR1 MNHEY, CDR2 SVGAGI. CDR3 amino acids: CASGRGRAADTQYF. The CDR3 DNA sequence: TGTGCCAGCGGGCGTGGCAGGGCAGCAGATACGCAGTATTTT.

With respect to this clone: The junction shows a germline mismatch at one end, possibly a read error. The genes are TRBV11-2 and TRBJ2-3; 9 nucleotides align to TRBD2. The germline V gene has CDR1 SGHAT and CDR2 FQNNGV. The CDR3 is 14 residues long. CDR3 DNA sequence: TGTGCCAGCAGCTCAGGGACTAGCACAAATACGCAGTATTTT. Its translation: CASSSGTSTNTQYF.

The chain carries TRBV19 and TRBJ2-1; 8 positions agree with TRBD1. Losses at the gene ends were 3 bases for V and 5 bases for J; bases not matched to a gene: 3. This CDR3 comprises 14 residues. CDR1 is LNHDA and CDR2 is SQIVND in the germline V gene (reference sequence). The CDR3 sequence: CASSMGDRNNEQFF. CDR3 DNA: TGTGCCAGTAGTATGGGGGACAGGAACAATGAGCAGTTCTTC.

The rearrangement links TRBV4-2 to TRBJ1-2; TRBD1 might be the D (6 bases). The germline CDR1 and CDR2 sequences are LGHNA and YNFKEQ. Trimming removed 0 bases from V and 1 base from J, with 9 bases in between. CDR3 length equals 15 residues. The CDR3 is CASSQEQGLNYGYTF. The CDR3 DNA reads as TGTGCCAGCAGCCAAGAGCAGGGGCTTAACTATGGCTACACCTTC.